Following are 20 T cell receptor beta chains from one sample sequenced in a study of pediatric ulcerative colitis (dated by TCRdb to between 2018 and 2021). Libraries were constructed by the immunoSEQ multiplex PCR assay. The table comes from immuneACCESS by way of TCRdb, which keeps in-frame sequences with V and J called. Part of the clones is missing from these tables; in studies checked, under half for an unresolved V gene and the rest for unknown reasons. In all, the sample holds 60,000 or so clones, and over 65% of those were seen once. Of the sample, around 5.3% is held by the ten largest clones. The sequenced sample consisted of blood. The receptor source for this set is a boy aged 5 to 17 with moderate ulcerative colitis.

The chain employs TRBV10-1 and TRBJ2-2; 10 bases line up with TRBD1. The junction had 12 bases not matched to a gene; V was cut back by 4 bases and J by 4 bases. Germline CDR1 and CDR2: WNHNN and SYGVQD (reference sequence). There are 18 residues in the CDR3. CDR3 region: CASSGGSPGQGLTGELFF. CDR3 in DNA: TGCGCCAGCAGTGGGGGATCCCCGGGACAGGGGCTCACCGGGGAGCTGTTTTTT.

This clone was observed once. V usage is TRBV6-5 and J usage is TRBJ2-1; 11 bases match TRBD2. The CDR3 has 15 amino acids. From germline, CDR1 is MNHEY and CDR2 SVGAGI. V shed 6 bases and J 8 bases; nucleotides not matched to a gene: 9. The CDR3 spells CASSQTSGIGHEQFF. CDR3 in DNA: TGTGCCAGCAGCCAGACTAGCGGGATAGGCCATGAGCAGTTCTTC.

The rearrangement uses TRBV19 and TRBJ1-3; no definite D call. Per the germline V gene, CDR1 is LNHDA and CDR2 is SQIVND (reference sequence). The CDR3 runs to 14 residues. With 3 bases removed from V and 2 bases from J, the gap between germline ends came to 8 bases. The CDR3 sequence is CASSIHLAGNTIYF. DNA of the CDR3: TGTGCCAGTAGTATTCACCTCGCTGGAAACACCATATATTTT.

The chain uses TRBV11-2 and TRBJ2-5, with D perhaps matching TRBD2 (6 bases). The length of the CDR3 is 16 residues. Germline V gene sequence: CDR1 SGHAT, CDR2 FQNNGV. V shed 1 base and J shed 6 bases, with 18 bases lying between them. As DNA, the CDR3 is TGTGCCAGCAGCTTAGCACAAAACACCGGGAGTAAGACCCAGTACTTC. As protein: CASSLAQNTGSKTQYF.

The chain carries TRBV9 and TRBJ2-7; 12 bases map to TRBD2. Germline V gives CDR1 SGDLS, CDR2 YYNGEE. This CDR3 has 19 residues. With 0 bases clipped from V and 2 bases from J, the junction kept 12 bases outside the gene matches. The CDR3 loop reads CASSVDETSGSNAPYEQYF. The CDR3, as DNA: TGTGCCAGCAGCGTAGATGAGACTAGCGGGAGCAATGCCCCCTACGAGCAGTACTTC.

The chain is built from TRBV6-5 and TRBJ2-3; TRBD2 matches 10 bases. Per germline, CDR1 MNHEY and CDR2 SVGAGI. The CDR3 is 14 amino acids. With 5 bases clipped from V and 5 bases from J, the junction kept 4 bases outside the gene matches. CDR3 DNA sequence: TGTGCCAGCAGTCAGCTAGCGGGGGAAGATACGCAGTATTTT. Translation gives CASSQLAGEDTQYF.

This clone was observed a handful of times. This chain links TRBV19 with TRBJ2-3, with 11 positions matching TRBD1. Germline values: CDR1 LNHDA, CDR2 SQIVND (reference sequence). Trimming removed 6 bases from V and 5 bases from J; junction bases left unmatched: 10. The CDR3 consists of 16 residues. In DNA, the CDR3 is TGTGCCAGTAGCGACTCCGGGACAGGGGGTAAAGATACGCAGTATTTT. It specifies CASSDSGTGGKDTQYF.

The chain has TRBV11-3 and TRBJ2-2; D may be TRBD1 (6 bases). V lost 5 bases and J 4 bases, leaving 17 bases between the germline ends. This CDR3 has 16 amino acids. Germline V gives CDR1 SGHNT, CDR2 YENEEA. CDR3 region: CASSRYSRGSTGELFF. In nucleotides, the CDR3 is TGTGCCAGCAGCAGATACTCTAGGGGGAGCACCGGGGAGCTGTTTTTT.

The chain has TRBV4-1 and TRBJ2-7; 7 bases fit TRBD1. CDR3 length: 14 residues. J lost 3 bases, V lost 4 bases, and 6 bases had no gene match. The germline V gene has CDR1 MGHRA and CDR2 YSYEKL. CDR3 region: CASSPVGDSYEQYF. The CDR3 coding sequence is TGCGCCAGCAGCCCCGTTGGGGACAGCTACGAGCAGTACTTC.

V is TRBV14 and J is TRBJ2-1; the D is unclear. Trimming took off 1 base at V and 7 bases at J, with 14 bases between the two ends. CDR3 size: 15 residues. Germline CDR1 and CDR2: SGHDN and FVKESK. As DNA, the CDR3 is TGTGCCAGCAGCCAAGGATTCGGGTCTTATAATGAGCAGTTCTTC. Its translation: CASSQGFGSYNEQFF.

The V call is TRBV2, the J call TRBJ2-5; D may be TRBD1 (6 bases). The CDR3 is 13 amino acids. V lost 6 bases and J lost 5, with 13 bases in between. CDR1 and CDR2 (germline): SNHLY, FYNNEI. The DNA for the CDR3 is TGTGCCAGCAGAGCGGACAGTAGGGAGACCCAGTACTTC. Its translation: CASRADSRETQYF.

The chain carries TRBV14 and TRBJ1-1; 7 nucleotides line up with TRBD1. After removal of 4 bases from V and 4 bases from J, the junction contained 9 bases not matched to a gene. Germline CDR1 is SGHDN and CDR2 is FVKESK. The CDR3 has 15 amino acids. In nucleotides, the CDR3 is TGTGCCAGCAGCCCCTTGCAGGGGGAGGGCACTGAAGCTTTCTTT. Protein sequence: CASSPLQGEGTEAFF.

The V gene is TRBV27, the J gene TRBJ1-4; D unclear. CDR1 MNHEY and CDR2 SMNVEV come from the germline V gene (reference sequence). V was trimmed by 6 bases and J by 2 bases, leaving 10 bases between them. The CDR3 runs 14 residues. CDR3: CASRALGTNEKLFF. The CDR3 coding sequence is TGTGCCAGCAGGGCTTTGGGTACTAATGAAAAACTGTTTTTT. Full variable domain (rest looked up from reference TRBV27 and TRBJ1-4): EAQVTQNPRYLITVTGKKLTVTCSQNMNHEYMSWYRQDPGLGLRQIYYSMNVEVTDKGDVPEGYKVSRKEKRNFPLILESPSPNQTSLYFCASRALGTNEKLFFGSGTQLSVL.

J is TRBJ2-1 and V is TRBV14, with 8 bases matching TRBD2. The V segment lost 3 bases and the J segment 3 bases; nucleotides outside the gene matches: 7. This CDR3 comprises 16 residues. CDR1 and CDR2 from the germline V gene are SGHDN and FVKESK. Here the CDR3 reads CASSHKRGLFYNEQFF. The CDR3 DNA reads as TGTGCCAGCAGCCATAAGCGGGGGCTTTTCTACAATGAGCAGTTCTTC. The full variable domain, with the rest looked up from reference TRBV14 and TRBJ2-1, is EAGVTQFPSHSVIEKGQTVTLRCDPISGHDNLYWYRRVMGKEIKFLLHFVKESKQDESGMPNNRFLAERTGGTYSTLKVQPAELEDSGVYFCASSHKRGLFYNEQFFGPGTRLTVL.

The chain employs TRBV5-6 and TRBJ1-5, with D tentatively TRBD1 (6 bases). V was clipped by 0 bases and J by 7 bases, with 17 bases between them. In germline, CDR1 is SGHDT, CDR2 YYEEEE. This CDR3 comprises 16 residues. The CDR3 reads CASSLDGGRGGQPQHF. The CDR3 nucleotides are TGTGCCAGCAGCTTGGATGGTGGCAGGGGCGGGCAGCCCCAGCATTTT.

This clone was seen a few times. V gene TRBV6-5 combines with J gene TRBJ1-1, with D uncertain. V was pared by 0 bases and J by 0 bases, with 11 bases between. This CDR3 comprises 16 residues. Germline V CDR1 and CDR2: MNHEY, SVGAGI. CDR3 in DNA: TGTGCCAGCAGTTACTCGAGCGGTTACATGAACACTGAAGCTTTCTTT. It codes for CASSYSSGYMNTEAFF.

This clone was detected a few times. The chain has TRBV27 and TRBJ1-2, with D unclear. The CDR3 runs to 14 residues. Germline V gives CDR1 MNHEY, CDR2 SMNVEV (reference sequence). Trimming pared 2 bases from V and 6 bases from J, leaving 13 bases between. CDR3 residues: CASSLVGSTHGYTF. The DNA for the CDR3 is TGTGCCAGCAGTTTAGTGGGCTCAACCCATGGCTACACCTTC.

The rearrangement links TRBV5-1 to TRBJ2-7; D is possibly TRBD2 (5 bases). Per the germline V gene, CDR1 is SGHRS and CDR2 is YFSETQ. Trimming left V 5 bases short and J 4 bases short, with 19 bases between. The CDR3 has 15 amino acids. CDR3 region: CASSSGNTRGYEQYF. The CDR3 DNA follows: TGCGCCAGCAGTTCGGGAAACACCCGTGGTTACGAGCAGTACTTC.

The chain joins TRBV9 to TRBJ1-2; D is perhaps TRBD1 (5 bases). The ends were cut back, 4 bases at V and 7 bases at J, with 17 bases in the middle. The CDR3 is 14 residues long. In germline, CDR1 is SGDLS, CDR2 YYNGEE. The CDR3 nucleotides are TGTGCCAGCAGCCCCAGTGGACCGGGGGGTGGCTACACCTTC. Translation: CASSPSGPGGGYTF.

The J gene is TRBJ2-1, the V gene TRBV10-1; no firm D call. The CDR3 is 14 residues long. The germline CDR1 and CDR2 sequences are WNHNN and SYGVQD (reference sequence). V lost 0 bases and J lost 4, with 7 bases in between. The CDR3 nucleotides are TGCGCCAGCAGTGAGTCCCCAGGTTACAATGAGCAGTTCTTC. Its protein is CASSESPGYNEQFF.